This entry concerns a single T cell receptor (beta chain). Its target is unknown. The data were obtained in a study of shared clonotypes between healthy human individuals. The wider study: Serving as donors were a couple of women and a few men, whose ages spanned 18 to 49. Study-level findings and limits: Memory subsets generally showed smaller estimated richness than naive subsets did.

V was clipped by 4 bases and J by 4 bases; unmatched bases: 14. This CDR3 is 16 amino acids long. The germline V gene encodes CDR1 SGHDT and CDR2 YYEEEE. Every immunoSEQ plate was one replicate of a subset's evenly spread DNA. The data were produced by immunoSEQ multiplex PCR, yet TCRdb's version contains in-frame clones alone and is incomplete. The sample yields roughly 2.1 million clones, 93% seen once. CD45RO negativity and positive selection for CCR7 defined naive CD8 cells, a population that excluded terminally differentiated effector memory CD45RA+ cells. Sequences were obtained from naive CD8+ T cells from PBMCs. The clonotype originates from a man between 18 and 29 years old in good health. Some clones in this sample may be carry-over from other donors' samples. This rearrangement joins TRBV5-6 to TRBJ2-7; 7 bases match TRBD2. The CDR3 loop reads CASSDALGGGWYEQYF. The CDR3 DNA reads TGTGCCAGCAGCGATGCTCTGGGGGGAGGGTGGTACGAGCAGTACTTC.